This T cell receptor (beta chain) was observed in a study of blood T cell repertoires in COVID-19. Turning to the study itself: PBMCs, B-cell-depleted T cells, or T cells provided the cDNA or gDNA that made up the material.

Per the original data handling: Counts of nucleated cells, estimated from reference gene primer amplification, were obtained. Using immunoSEQ multiplex PCR, the repertoire was profiled, and TCRdb retains in-frame clones only, with some absent. D and trimming were read from the DNA, whereas the V and J calls and clone size are those reported in that table. Altogether about 140,000 clones are present, over 60% being singletons, with the ten largest covering about 9.4%. In germline, CDR1 is MNHEY, CDR2 SVGEGT. The CDR3 runs 15 residues. V gave up 6 bases and J gave up 3 bases, with 18 bases separating them.

Sequenced input: peripheral blood. The clonotype comes from a woman aged 45-65 years with active or convalescent COVID-19. The V gene is TRBV6-2 or TRBV6-3, the J gene TRBJ2-7; the D is unclear. This chain's CDR3 is CASSDITRAHYEQYF. CDR3 nucleotide sequence: TGTGCCAGCAGCGACATTACTCGCGCCCACTACGAGCAGTACTTC.